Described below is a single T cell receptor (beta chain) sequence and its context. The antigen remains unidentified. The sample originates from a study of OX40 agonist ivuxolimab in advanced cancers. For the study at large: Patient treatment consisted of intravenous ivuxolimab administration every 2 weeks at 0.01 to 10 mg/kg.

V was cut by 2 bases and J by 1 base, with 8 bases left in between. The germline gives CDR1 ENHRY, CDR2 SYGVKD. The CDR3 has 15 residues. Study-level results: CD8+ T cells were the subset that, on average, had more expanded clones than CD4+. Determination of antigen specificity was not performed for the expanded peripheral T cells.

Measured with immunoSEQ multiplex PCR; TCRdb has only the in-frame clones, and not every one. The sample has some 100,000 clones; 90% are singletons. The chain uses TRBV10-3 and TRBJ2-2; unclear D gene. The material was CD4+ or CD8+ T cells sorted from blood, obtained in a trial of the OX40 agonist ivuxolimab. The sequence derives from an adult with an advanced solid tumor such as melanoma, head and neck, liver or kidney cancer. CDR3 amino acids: CAISEIGWNTGELFF. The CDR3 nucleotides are TGTGCCATCAGTGAGATCGGATGGAACACCGGGGAGCTGTTTTTT.